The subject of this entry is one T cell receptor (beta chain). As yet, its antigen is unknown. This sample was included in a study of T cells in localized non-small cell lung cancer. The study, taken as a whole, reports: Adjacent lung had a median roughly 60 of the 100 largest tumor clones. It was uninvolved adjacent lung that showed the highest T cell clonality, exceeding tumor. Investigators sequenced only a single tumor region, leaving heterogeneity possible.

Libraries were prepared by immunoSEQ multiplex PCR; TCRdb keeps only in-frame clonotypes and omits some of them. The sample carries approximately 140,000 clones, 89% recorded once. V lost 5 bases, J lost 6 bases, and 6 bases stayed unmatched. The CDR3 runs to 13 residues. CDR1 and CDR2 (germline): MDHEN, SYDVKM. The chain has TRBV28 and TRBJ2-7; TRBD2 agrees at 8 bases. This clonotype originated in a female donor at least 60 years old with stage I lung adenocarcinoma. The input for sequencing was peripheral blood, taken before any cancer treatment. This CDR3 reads CASSQSGGGEQYF. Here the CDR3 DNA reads TGTGCCAGCAGTCAATCCGGGGGGGGCGAGCAGTACTTC. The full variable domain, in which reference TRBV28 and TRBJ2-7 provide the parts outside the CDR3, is DVKVTQSSRYLVKRTGEKVFLECVQDMDHENMFWYRQDPGLGLRLIYFSYDVKMKEKGDIPEGYSVSREKKERFSLILESASTNQTSMYLCASSQSGGGEQYFGPGTRLTVT.